The TCR beta chain under discussion was sequenced for a study of T cell responses to AZD1222 COVID-19 vaccine. Study-level information: Recipients boosted at about 4 weeks or about 12 weeks are pooled.

A word on this clone: No antigen is known for it.

Measured with immunoSEQ multiplex PCR; TCRdb has only the in-frame clones, and not every one. The table has fewer than 120,000 clones, about 90% seen once. General study results and limits: Every sample of the repertoires postdated the peak T cell response. Clonal diversity may have been underestimated in mostly white British donors. At baseline, seropositivity was found in only 5 to 7 AZD1222 recipients.

Between the trimmed V and J ends, which lost 7 bases and 8 bases, there was a span of 20 bases. This CDR3 has 15 residues. Germline-derived CDR1 and CDR2 are MDHEN and SYDVKM. V is TRBV28 and J is TRBJ1-4; D possibly corresponds to TRBD1 (5 bases). The sequence was obtained from an adult in good health. The sample consisted of peripheral blood, taken on day 0 of AZD1222 vaccination. CDR3 in amino acids: CASTPRGHLGEKLFF. Here the CDR3 DNA reads TGTGCCAGCACCCCCCGAGGACATCTAGGGGAAAAACTGTTTTTT. Based on the CDR3 plus reference TRBV28 and TRBJ1-4, the full variable domain is DVKVTQSSRYLVKRTGEKVFLECVQDMDHENMFWYRQDPGLGLRLIYFSYDVKMKEKGDIPEGYSVSREKKERFSLILESASTNQTSMYLCASTPRGHLGEKLFFGSGTQLSVL.